Listed below are T cell receptor beta chains from one sample, sequenced in a study of response to subunit inactivated influenza vaccine. Each CDR3 protein is one row after TCRdb ran MiXCR on the RT-PCR reads. This table has some 640,000 distinct CDR3 sequences, approximately 15% appearing once. The specimen was PBMCs from blood, collected less than 15 days before vaccination. The source is a man between 50 and 59 years old who received an inactivated influenza vaccine. The CDR3 runs from the conserved cysteine through the conserved F or W. A D gene is named only where the DNA matches it firmly. Size is omitted from some rows. Given values are once, few, many or a class for expanded clones.

>TRBV20-1|TRBD1|TRBJ2-3|NA
TGCAGTGCCTCGGGACAGGGGTCACCAGATACGCAGTATTTT
CSASGQGSPDTQYF
>TRBV7-7|NA|TRBJ2-3|NA
TGTGCTAGCAGCTTAACCCGGGGAGTTTCAGATACGCAGTATTTT
CASSLTRGVSDTQYF
>TRBV20-1|TRBD2|TRBJ2-1|few
TGCAGTGCTAGAGATCCTAGCGGGAGCGGAGTTGAGCAGTTCTTC
CSARDPSGSGVEQFF
>TRBV18|NA|TRBJ2-2|NA
TGTGCCAGCTCAGAAGGGACTTTGACATACGGGGAGCTGTTTTTT
CASSEGTLTYGELFF
>TRBV28|TRBD1|TRBJ2-4|once
TGTGCCAGCAGTTCTCTTGGACAGGGGAAGTTCAAAAACATTCAGTACTTC
CASSSLGQGKFKNIQYF
>TRBV30|NA|TRBJ2-1|NA
TGTGCCTGGAGTGTACAGACCCGCTACAATGAGCAGTTCTTC
CAWSVQTRYNEQFF
>TRBV29-1|NA|TRBJ2-1|NA
TGCAGCGTTGAAGATAGAGAAAGCTCCTACAATGAGCAGTTCTTC
CSVEDRESSYNEQFF
>TRBV7-9|TRBD1|TRBJ2-3|NA
TGTGCCAGCAGCCCGCGTTATTGGGACAGCCGCACAGATACGCAGTATTTT
CASSPRYWDSRTDTQYF
>TRBV11-3|TRBD1|TRBJ1-4|few
TGTGCCAGCAGCAAGGGAGGGGGCTTTGATGAAAAACTGTTTTTT
CASSKGGGFDEKLFF
>TRBV2|NA|TRBJ2-1|NA
TGTGCCAGCAATGATAGGTCAAACTCCTACAATGAGCAGTTCTTC
CASNDRSNSYNEQFF
>TRBV4-3|NA|TRBJ1-2|NA
TGCGCCAGCGGTGCGACAGCCGGGGGTGGCTACACCTTC
CASGATAGGGYTF
>TRBV6-2/TRBV6-3|TRBD1|TRBJ1-6|many
TGTGCCAGCAGTTCCGACAGGGCGAATAATTCACCCCTCCACTTT
CASSSDRANNSPLHF
>TRBV7-8|NA|TRBJ2-7|once
TGTGCCAGCAGCTTTGGCGGTAGGGGCAGGGAGCAGTACTTC
CASSFGGRGREQYF
>TRBV12-3/TRBV12-4|TRBD1|TRBJ2-1|many
TGTGCCAGCAGCCCAACCGGGGGACAGGGGTACAATGAGCAGTTCTTC
CASSPTGGQGYNEQFF
>TRBV21-1|NA|TRBJ2-6|NA
TGTGCCAGCACCTTACAGGGATCCGGGGCCAACGTCCTGACTTTC
CASTLQGSGANVLTF
>TRBV29-1|TRBD1|TRBJ1-2|few
TGCAGCGTTGTACAGGGACAGGGTCTGAATGGCTACACCTTC
CSVVQGQGLNGYTF
>TRBV4-2|TRBD2|TRBJ2-1|many
TGTGCCAGCAGGATGGTGGCTAGCGGGGAGCCGGCCTACAATGAGCAGTTCTTC
CASRMVASGEPAYNEQFF
>TRBV28|TRBD1|TRBJ1-1|NA
TGTGCCAGCCTACTATCAGGGGGCACTGAAGCTTTCTTT
CASLLSGGTEAFF
>TRBV20-1|NA|TRBJ2-5|NA
TGCAGTGCGCACAACGAGGCGGGCCAAGAGACCCAGTACTTC
CSAHNEAGQETQYF
>TRBV7-6|TRBD2|TRBJ2-2|few
TGTGCCAGCAGCTTAAGTTACGCGGGGGGGAACACCGGGGAGCTGTTTTTT
CASSLSYAGGNTGELFF
>TRBV29-1|NA|TRBJ2-7|NA
TGCAGCGTTGTCCCTCCGGGACAAAGCTCCTACGAGCAGTACTTC
CSVVPPGQSSYEQYF
>TRBV4-2|NA|TRBJ1-4|few
TGTGCCAGCAGCCAAGAAGGAGATACAGATGAAAAACTGTTTTTT
CASSQEGDTDEKLFF
>TRBV5-5|NA|TRBJ2-7|few
TGTGCCAGCAGCTTGAACCTCCCGTCGAGGGCGTACGAGCAGTACTTC
CASSLNLPSRAYEQYF
>TRBV6-2/TRBV6-3|NA|TRBJ2-5|NA
TGTGCCAGCAGTTACTCAAGAGCCGGGACCCAGTACTTC
CASSYSRAGTQYF
>TRBV20-1|NA|TRBJ2-3|NA
TGCTGCGCGTACCAACTACAAAGGGGTTGGGGCACAGATACGCAGTATTTT
CCAYQLQRGWGTDTQYF
>TRBV9|TRBD1|TRBJ1-4|NA
TGTGCCAGCAGCGGCGCACCGGACAGGGCTGAAAGGGAAAAACTGTTTTTT
CASSGAPDRAEREKLFF
>TRBV3-1|TRBD2|TRBJ2-7|few
TGTGCCAGCAGCCCCGGGACTAGTAAGGAGCAGTACTTC
CASSPGTSKEQYF
>TRBV5-1|TRBD2|TRBJ2-5|NA
TGCGCCAGCAGCTTGGTCCTAGCGGGGGGGCCTGCAGAGACCCAGTACTTC
CASSLVLAGGPAETQYF
>TRBV20-1|NA|TRBJ1-1|few
TGCAGTGCTAACTCGGGACCACTGACCACGAACACTGAAGCTTTCTTT
CSANSGPLTTNTEAFF
>TRBV28|NA|TRBJ2-3|NA
TGTGCCAGCAGTTTCCAGGGAATAGATACGCAGTATTTT
CASSFQGIDTQYF
>TRBV4-1|TRBD2|TRBJ2-5|few
TGCGCCAGCAGCCAGAACCCGCTAGCGGGACAAGAGACCCAGTACTTC
CASSQNPLAGQETQYF
>TRBV5-1|NA|TRBJ2-7|many
TGCGCCAGCGGCCATGTGGGTTACGAGCAGTACTTC
CASGHVGYEQYF
>TRBV27|TRBD1|TRBJ2-2|many
TGTGCCAGCAGTTTAGCCGGGACAGGGTTGCCCGGGGAGCTGTTTTTT
CASSLAGTGLPGELFF
>TRBV10-3|NA|TRBJ1-1|few
TGTGCCACCCAAGCGGGGTCGGTGAACACTGAAGCTTTCTTT
CATQAGSVNTEAFF
>TRBV29-1|NA|TRBJ2-5|NA
TGCAGCGTTGGGCAGGTGGGGGAGACCCAGTACTTC
CSVGQVGETQYF
>TRBV19|NA|TRBJ1-5|few
TGTGCCAGTAGTCCGTTGGGGATGGGTGGTCAGCCCCAGCATTTT
CASSPLGMGGQPQHF
>TRBV2|NA|TRBJ2-1|few
TGTGCCAGCAGTGGGGGCTCGCTTTCTACCCAGTTCTTC
CASSGGSLSTQFF
>TRBV6-5|NA|TRBJ2-3|many
TGTGCCAGCAGTTACGATCTAGCTCCAGATACGCAGTATTTT
CASSYDLAPDTQYF
>TRBV20-1|NA|TRBJ1-1|few
TGCAGTGCTAGAGATCCCCAGAGGGGGAACACTGAAGCTTTCTTT
CSARDPQRGNTEAFF
>TRBV7-3|NA|TRBJ1-1|few
TGTGCCAGCAGCCCTTACGGGAAGGGTGAAGCTTTCTTT
CASSPYGKGEAFF
>TRBV7-2|TRBD1|TRBJ2-2|many
TGTGCCAGCAGCTCGCAGACAGGGTGGGACACCGGGGAGCTGTTTTTT
CASSSQTGWDTGELFF
>TRBV20-1|NA|TRBJ1-2|few
TGCAGTGCTAGCCCCCCGGGCAACTATGGCTACACCTTC
CSASPPGNYGYTF
>TRBV29-1|NA|TRBJ1-1|NA
TGCAGCGTTGTCCGAGACGAGGGGGGCACTGAAGCTTTCTTT
CSVVRDEGGTEAFF
>TRBV20-1|NA|TRBJ1-2|few
TGCAGTGCAAGGGTGGGCGGCTACACCTTC
CSARVGGYTF
>TRBV7-9|NA|TRBJ2-5|few
TGTGCCAGCAGCCACATCTTTAGGGAGGCGGTAGAGACCCAGTACTTC
CASSHIFREAVETQYF
>TRBV4-2|TRBD2|TRBJ2-3|few
TGTGCCAGCAGCGTCCGACTAGCGGGAGGCAACGATACGCAGTATTTT
CASSVRLAGGNDTQYF
>TRBV7-2|NA|TRBJ2-7|NA
TGTGCCAGCAGCTTTGGAGGGGGAGCAGCCTACGAGCAGTACTTC
CASSFGGGAAYEQYF
>TRBV27|NA|TRBJ2-3|few
TGTGCCAGCAGTCCACGGGACTCGACCGCGGGTATGGATACGCAGTATTTT
CASSPRDSTAGMDTQYF